This T cell receptor (beta chain) was found in a study of CD8 T cells in Susac syndrome. The germline V gene encodes CDR1 SGHRS and CDR2 YFSETQ. CDR3 length: 16 amino acids. Trimming stripped 0 bases from V and 5 bases from J, with 12 bases between. Patients having Susac syndrome satisfied recently defined diagnostic criteria for definite or probable disease. After extraction with the RNeasy kit, 0.5 to 1 ug of the RNA was reverse transcribed using random hexamers. Across 54 Vbeta and 13 Jbeta, immunoSEQ multiplex PCR amplified TCR beta CDR3. TCRdb independently ran MiXCR on the immunoSEQ multiplex PCR reads; one entry per CDR3 protein. This sample has 100,000 to 150,000 distinct CDR3 sequences, with about 93% found just once.

The genes are TRBV5-1 and TRBJ1-6, with D unresolved. The receptor's source is a human donor with Susac syndrome. Sequencing was carried out using CD8+ T cells from PBMCs. CDR3: CASSLASAEDNSPLHF. For the CDR3, the DNA is TGCGCCAGCAGCTTGGCCTCGGCTGAAGATAATTCACCCCTCCACTTT.